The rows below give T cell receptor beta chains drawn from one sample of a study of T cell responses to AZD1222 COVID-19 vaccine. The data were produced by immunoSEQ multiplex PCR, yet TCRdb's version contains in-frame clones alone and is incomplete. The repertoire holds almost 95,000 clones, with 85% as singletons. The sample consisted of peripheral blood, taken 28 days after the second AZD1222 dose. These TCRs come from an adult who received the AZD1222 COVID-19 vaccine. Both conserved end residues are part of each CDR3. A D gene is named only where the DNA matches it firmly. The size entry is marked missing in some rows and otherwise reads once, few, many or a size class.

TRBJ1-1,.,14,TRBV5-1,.,TGCGCCAGCCAGCCCAATCCCCTGAACACTGAAGCTTTCTTT,CASQPNPLNTEAFF
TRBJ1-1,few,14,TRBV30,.,TGTGCCTGGAATACTGACTCCCCCAACACTGAAGCTTTCTTT,CAWNTDSPNTEAFF
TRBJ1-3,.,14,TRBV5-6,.,TGTGCCAGCAGCCTACGACAGGAAGGAAACACCATATATTTT,CASSLRQEGNTIYF
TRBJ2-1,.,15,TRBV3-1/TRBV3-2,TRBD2,TGTGCCAGCAGGCGGGAGCGGGGGGCGCACAATGAGCAGTTCTTC,CASRRERGAHNEQFF
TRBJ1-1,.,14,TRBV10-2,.,TGCGCCAGCAGTGAGTCGAGTAGAAACACTGAAGCTTTCTTT,CASSESSRNTEAFF
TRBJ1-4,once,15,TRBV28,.,TGTGCCAGCAGCAACCCCCAGGGGTCATGGTGGAAACTGTTTTTT,CASSNPQGSWWKLFF
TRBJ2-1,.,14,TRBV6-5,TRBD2,TGTGCCAGCCAGAGCGGGGGGGCCTCGTATGAGCAGTTCTTC,CASQSGGASYEQFF
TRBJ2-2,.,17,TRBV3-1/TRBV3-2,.,TGTGCCAGCAGCCCAATCCGGAGGGTGGGAATAAACGGGGAGCTGTTTTTT,CASSPIRRVGINGELFF
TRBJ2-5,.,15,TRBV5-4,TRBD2,TGTGCCAGCAGCTCTAGCGGGAGGGCTCGGGAGACCCAGTACTTC,CASSSSGRARETQYF
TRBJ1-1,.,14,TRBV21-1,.,TGTGCCAGCAGCAAAGCAGGGCCGAACACTGAAGCTTTCTTT,CASSKAGPNTEAFF
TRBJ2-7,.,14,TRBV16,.,TGTGCCAGCAGCCCTGGGGAGGGGGACTACGAGCAGTACTTC,CASSPGEGDYEQYF
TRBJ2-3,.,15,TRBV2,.,TGTGCCAGCACCCAGGGGGGGGGAAACACAGATACGCAGTATTTT,CASTQGGGNTDTQYF
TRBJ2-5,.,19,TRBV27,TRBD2,TGTGCCAGCAGTCTAAGGAGGCCGGGACTAGTACCGATCCAAGAGACCCAGTACTTC,CASSLRRPGLVPIQETQYF
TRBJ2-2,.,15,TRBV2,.,TGTGCCAGCAGGAACAGGATGGCGAACACCGGGGAGCTGTTTTTT,CASRNRMANTGELFF
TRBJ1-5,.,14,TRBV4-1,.,TGCGCCAGCAGCCAAGAGGAGTACAAGGAGCCCCAGCATTTT,CASSQEEYKEPQHF
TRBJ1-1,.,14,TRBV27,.,TGTGCCAGCAGTTTATTGGGGGATGTTGCTGAAGCTTTCTTT,CASSLLGDVAEAFF
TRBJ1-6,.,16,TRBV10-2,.,TGCGCCAGCGGTGAGTCGGGATCACTAGCAAATTCACCCCTCCACTTT,CASGESGSLANSPLHF
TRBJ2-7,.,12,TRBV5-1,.,TGCGCTAGCAGCCGCGACGGAGCCGAGCAGTACTTC,CASSRDGAEQYF
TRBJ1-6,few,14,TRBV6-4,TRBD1,TGTGCCAGCAGCGGACAGGGGGCCGGGGGGCCCCTCCACTTT,CASSGQGAGGPLHF
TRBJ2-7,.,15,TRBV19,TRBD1,TGTGCTAGTACTGCGTCGACAGGGGGCAATTCCGAGCAGTACTTC,CASTASTGGNSEQYF
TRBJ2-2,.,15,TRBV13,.,TGTGCCAGCAGCCCCCGGCGGACCCCGACCGGGGAGCTGTTTTTT,CASSPRRTPTGELFF
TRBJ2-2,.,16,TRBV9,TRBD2,TGTGCCAGCAGCCCATCCTCTGGGGGGGTGAACGGGGAGCTGTTTTTT,CASSPSSGGVNGELFF
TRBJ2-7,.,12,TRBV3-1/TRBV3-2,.,TGTGCCAGCAGCCGACGGGGGGCCGAGCAGTACTTC,CASSRRGAEQYF
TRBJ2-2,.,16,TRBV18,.,TGTGCCAGCTCGCCGAGGGACGGGCGAAGCACCGGGGAGCTGTTTTTT,CASSPRDGRSTGELFF
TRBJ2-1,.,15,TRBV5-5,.,TGTGCCAGCAGCTTGGTCGGGGCAGGATCCGCTGAGCAGTTCTTC,CASSLVGAGSAEQFF
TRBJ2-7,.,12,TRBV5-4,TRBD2,TGTGCCAGCAGCTTGGAGGGTAGCGGGGCGTACTTC,CASSLEGSGAYF
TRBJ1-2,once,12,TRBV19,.,TGTGCCAGTAGTGGGCAGGCCTATGGCTACACCTTC,CASSGQAYGYTF
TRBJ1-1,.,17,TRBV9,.,TGTGCCAGCAGCGTACTTGAGACAGGAAGCGACAACACTGAAGCTTTCTTT,CASSVLETGSDNTEAFF
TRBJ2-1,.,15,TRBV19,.,TGTGCCAGTACTATAGGGACAAGTCCCAACAATGAGCAGTTCTTC,CASTIGTSPNNEQFF
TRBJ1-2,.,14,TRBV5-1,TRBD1,TGCGCCAGCACCCGGACAGGGGCGAACTATGGCTACACCTTC,CASTRTGANYGYTF
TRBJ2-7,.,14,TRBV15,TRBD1,TGTGCCACCAGCAGGGGACAGGGGGCAAGAGAGCAGTACTTC,CATSRGQGAREQYF
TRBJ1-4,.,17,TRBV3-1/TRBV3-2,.,TGTGCCAGCAGCCAAGCAGGGTGGGGAGCAACTAATGAAAAACTGTTTTTT,CASSQAGWGATNEKLFF